Given below is one T cell receptor beta chain in context. Its specificity is unknown. The sample originates from a study of OX40 agonist ivuxolimab in advanced cancers. Study summary: Patients received the agonistic anti-OX40 (CD134) antibody ivuxolimab.

The CDR3 is 12 residues long. Germline V CDR1 and CDR2: SNHLY, FYNNEI. Trimming removed 8 bases at V and 2 bases at J, with 9 bases between. Repertoires were generated with immunoSEQ multiplex PCR, while TCRdb's copy carries only in-frame clones and drops some. The repertoire holds about 62,000 clones, with around 74% as singletons. Study-wide results and caveats: At doses 0.1 to 3.0 mg/kg, CD4+ and CD8+ clones expanded.

This specimen consisted of CD4+ or CD8+ T cells sorted from blood, obtained in a trial of the OX40 agonist ivuxolimab. The V gene is TRBV2, the J gene TRBJ1-2; a possible D gene is TRBD1 (5 bases). The sequence was obtained from an adult with an advanced solid tumor such as melanoma, head and neck, liver or kidney cancer. In DNA form, the CDR3 reads TGTGCCAGCTCTAGGGGAAACTATGGCTACACCTTC. It yields the protein CASSRGNYGYTF.